This passage covers 13 T cell receptor beta chains from one sample sequenced in a study of a mutant IDH1 vaccine in newly diagnosed glioma. The sample's time point: week 35, safety follow-up. Each dose of the vaccine consisted of 300 ug of mutant IDH1 20-mer peptide, with topical imiquimod. These TCRs are of unknown antigen specificity. Using immunoSEQ multiplex PCR, the repertoire was profiled, and TCRdb retains in-frame clones only, with some absent. The table includes over 35,000 clones, roughly four fifths detected once. Sequencing used PBMCs, obtained from a glioma patient whose treatment included an IDH1 peptide vaccine. The receptors were gathered from a woman in her forties or fifties with glioma.

The J gene is TRBJ1-5, the V gene TRBV27; TRBD1 might be the D (5 bases). The V end was cut by 2 bases, the J end by 0 bases, with 8 bases between. The CDR3 is 15 residues long. Germline CDR1 MNHEY, CDR2 SMNVEV (reference sequence). The CDR3 loop reads CASSLRGNSNQPQHF. The CDR3 nucleotides read TGTGCCAGCAGTTTACGGGGGAATAGCAATCAGCCCCAGCATTTT.

The chain couples TRBV5-6 to TRBJ2-7; D uncertain. V was shortened by 1 base and J by 4 bases, with 18 bases between the two germline ends. The CDR3 extends over 16 amino acids. The germline V gene has CDR1 SGHDT and CDR2 YYEEEE. The chain's CDR3 is CASSLNSQRVVYEQYF. Here the CDR3 DNA reads TGTGCCAGCAGCTTGAACTCCCAAAGGGTGGTATACGAGCAGTACTTC.

This rearrangement joins TRBV7-8 to TRBJ2-1, with D uncertain. This CDR3 has 13 residues. The V and J ends lost 2 bases and 6 bases respectively, with 8 bases between them. From germline, CDR1 is SGHVS and CDR2 FQNEAQ. The CDR3 DNA is TGTGCCAGCAGCTTATGGCCCCTCAATGAGCAGTTCTTC. Amino acids: CASSLWPLNEQFF.

The rearrangement links TRBV11-3 to TRBJ2-6, with D hard to call. Germline V gene lookup returns CDR1 SGHNT and CDR2 YENEEA. The ends were cut back, 1 base at V and 1 base at J, with 8 bases in the middle. This CDR3 region has 16 residues. CDR3 DNA sequence: TGTGCCAGCAGCTTAGCCGGCGGTTCTGGGGCCAACGTCCTGACTTTC. Amino acid sequence: CASSLAGGSGANVLTF.

V and J are TRBV4-1 and TRBJ2-2; the D gene is possibly TRBD1 (5 bases). CDR3 length: 16 amino acids. CDR1 MGHRA and CDR2 YSYEKL come from the germline V gene. Deletions cut 4 bases from V and 0 bases from J, with 12 bases between. The CDR3 DNA reads TGCGCCAGCAGCCCCACGGAACAGGCGAACACCGGGGAGCTGTTTTTT. It is translated as CASSPTEQANTGELFF.

The rearrangement links TRBV5-1 to TRBJ1-3, with D maybe TRBD1 (5 bases). The CDR3 runs to 17 residues. The V end was cut by 4 bases, the J end by 0 bases, with 17 bases between. Germline V lookup: CDR1 SGHRS, CDR2 YFSETQ. The CDR3 DNA sequence: TGCGCCAGCAGCCCCGGGGGGGGGACCAGCTCTGGAAACACCATATATTTT. Its translation: CASSPGGGTSSGNTIYF.

The genes are TRBV29-1 and TRBJ2-3, with a tentative D call TRBD2 (6 bases). The CDR3 is made up of 15 amino acids. V was trimmed by 7 bases and J by 1 base, leaving 18 bases between them. Per the germline V gene, CDR1 is SQVTM and CDR2 is ANQGSEA. CDR3 amino acids: CSGVGEGGGTDTQYF. The DNA of the CDR3 is TGCAGCGGCGTTGGAGAGGGCGGGGGCACAGATACGCAGTATTTT.

This rearrangement joins TRBV6-6 to TRBJ1-1, with a tentative D call TRBD1 (6 bases). This CDR3 spans 12 amino acids. V lost 4 bases, J lost 6 bases, and 9 bases lay in between. CDR1 is MNHNY and CDR2 is SVGAGI in the germline V gene (reference sequence). CDR3 bases: TGTGCCAGCAGTTCCAGGGGTTCTGAAGCTTTCTTT. Translating gives CASSSRGSEAFF.

J is TRBJ2-5 and V is TRBV5-6, with 9 bases lining up with TRBD2. Germline V gene lookup returns CDR1 SGHDT and CDR2 YYEEEE. This CDR3 is built from 15 residues. J gave up 2 bases and V 4 bases, and 6 bases lay outside the gene matches. The CDR3 nucleotides are TGTGCCAGCAGCATCCAGACTAGCGGACAAGAGACCCAGTACTTC. This gives the protein CASSIQTSGQETQYF.

This chain uses TRBV28 with TRBJ2-7; 9 bases line up with TRBD1. The V and J ends lost 2 bases and 6 bases, in that order; junction bases with no gene match: 2. Germline assignment: CDR1 MDHEN and CDR2 SYDVKM. The CDR3 covers 13 residues. The CDR3 is CASSLGDRAEQYF. Written as DNA, the CDR3 is TGTGCCAGCAGTTTAGGGGACAGGGCCGAGCAGTACTTC.

The chain employs TRBV7-2 and TRBJ2-5; TRBD2 aligns across 8 bases. Germline values: CDR1 SGHTA, CDR2 FQGNSA. This CDR3 region has 13 residues. The V gene end was trimmed by 5 bases and the J gene end by 4 bases; junction bases not matched to a gene: 3. The CDR3 DNA sequence: TGTGCCAGCAGCACCAGCGGGGGAGAGACCCAGTACTTC. This sequence encodes CASSTSGGETQYF.

V and J are TRBV19 and TRBJ1-1, with a tentative D call TRBD1 (5 bases). Germline V gives CDR1 LNHDA, CDR2 SQIVND (reference sequence). V shed 4 bases and J shed 5 bases, with 17 bases lying between them. The CDR3 is 15 residues long. The CDR3 DNA reads as TGTGCCAGTAGTAGTACTCAGGGAAGTTGGACTGAAGCTTTCTTT. Translating it yields CASSSTQGSWTEAFF.

This chain uses TRBV5-1 with TRBJ1-2; 8 positions match TRBD1. Germline V gene lookup returns CDR1 SGHRS and CDR2 YFSETQ. J gave up 4 bases and V 4 bases, and 3 bases lay outside the gene matches. The CDR3 extends over 13 amino acids. In DNA form, the CDR3 reads TGCGCCAGCAGCCCAGGGGGCGGCTATGGCTACACCTTC. Protein: CASSPGGGYGYTF.